The 6 T cell receptor beta chains given below trace back to one sample, sequenced in a study of blood T cell repertoires in COVID-19. The assay was immunoSEQ multiplex PCR, and TCRdb's table has in-frame clones only and misses some. The sample includes around 99,000 clones, 84% of them seen just once. The sample was peripheral blood. The receptors derive from a human donor in a cohort sampled during active COVID-19.

The chain uses TRBV19 and TRBJ1-1, with D perhaps TRBD1 (6 bases). V lost 3 bases to trimming and J lost 10 bases, with 15 bases between them. Germline CDR1 reads LNHDA; CDR2 reads SQIVND (reference sequence). This CDR3 spans 13 amino acids. CDR3 sequence reads: CASSMQGSLVAFF. The CDR3 region has the DNA TGTGCCAGTAGTATGCAGGGGTCGCTTGTAGCTTTCTTT.

The V call is TRBV5-4, the J call TRBJ2-7; 12 bases agree with TRBD2. After removal of 3 bases from V and 0 bases from J, the junction contained 7 bases not matched to a gene. Looked up from germline, CDR1 is SGHNT and CDR2 is YYREEE (reference sequence). The CDR3 length is 17 residues. The CDR3 is CASSWSSGRVFSYEQYF. Written as DNA, the CDR3 is TGTGCCAGCAGCTGGTCTAGCGGGAGGGTTTTCTCCTACGAGCAGTACTTC.

The chain has TRBV19 and TRBJ2-6; tentatively, D is TRBD1 (5 bases). CDR1 is LNHDA, CDR2 SQIVND, per germline (reference sequence). There are 17 residues in the CDR3. Deletions cut 6 bases from V and 0 bases from J, with 15 bases between. In DNA, the CDR3 is TGTGCCAGTAGCGACAGCAGAAGAAGCTCTGGGGCCAACGTCCTGACTTTC. Its translation: CASSDSRRSSGANVLTF.

The chain carries TRBV25-1 and TRBJ1-6; D remains unclear. Trimming cost V 3 bases and J 10 bases, with 10 bases left between them. Germline lookup yields CDR1 MGHDK and CDR2 SYGVNS. The CDR3 length is 13 residues. This CDR3 is CASSDHSGSPLHF. CDR3 nucleotides: TGTGCCAGCAGTGATCACAGTGGATCACCCCTCCACTTT.

DNA for the CDR3: TGTGCCAGCAGCCCACAGTCCGGGGGACCTGGAAACACCATATATTTT. Translation: CASSPQSGGPGNTIYF. This chain uses TRBV7-2 with TRBJ1-3, with D perhaps TRBD1 (5 bases). V lost 5 bases to trimming and J lost 2 bases, with 16 bases between them. This CDR3 contains 16 residues. From germline, CDR1 is SGHTA and CDR2 FQGNSA.

V is TRBV19 and J is TRBJ1-6; TRBD1 matches 7 bases. CDR3 length: 16 amino acids. J lost 1 base, V lost 4 bases, and 4 bases had no gene match. Germline V CDR1 and CDR2: LNHDA, SQIVND (reference sequence). The chain's CDR3 is CASSNYRGSYNSPLHF. In DNA form, the CDR3 reads TGTGCCAGTAGTAATTACAGGGGATCCTATAATTCACCCCTCCACTTT.